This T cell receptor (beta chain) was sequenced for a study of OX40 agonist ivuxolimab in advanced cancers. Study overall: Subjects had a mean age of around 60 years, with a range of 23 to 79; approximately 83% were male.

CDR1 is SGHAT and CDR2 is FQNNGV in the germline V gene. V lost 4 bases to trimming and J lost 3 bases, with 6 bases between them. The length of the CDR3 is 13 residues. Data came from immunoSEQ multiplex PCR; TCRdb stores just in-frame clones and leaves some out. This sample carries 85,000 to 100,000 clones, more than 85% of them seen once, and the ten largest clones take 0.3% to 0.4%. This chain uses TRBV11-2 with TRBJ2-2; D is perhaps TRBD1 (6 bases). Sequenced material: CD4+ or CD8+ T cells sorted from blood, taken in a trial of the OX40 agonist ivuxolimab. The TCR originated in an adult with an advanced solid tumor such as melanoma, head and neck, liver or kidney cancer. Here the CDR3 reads CASSWTDTGELFF. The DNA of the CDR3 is TGTGCCAGCAGCTGGACAGACACCGGGGAGCTGTTTTTT.